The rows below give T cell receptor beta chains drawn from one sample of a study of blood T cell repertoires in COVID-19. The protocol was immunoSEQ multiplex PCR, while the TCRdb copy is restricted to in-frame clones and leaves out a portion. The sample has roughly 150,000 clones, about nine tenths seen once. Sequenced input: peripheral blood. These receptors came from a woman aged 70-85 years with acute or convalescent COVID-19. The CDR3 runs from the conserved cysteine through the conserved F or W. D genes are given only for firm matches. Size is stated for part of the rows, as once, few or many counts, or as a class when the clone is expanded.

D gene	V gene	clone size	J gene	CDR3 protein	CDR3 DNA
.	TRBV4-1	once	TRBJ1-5	CASSQDTDSLRRNQPQHF	TGCGCCAGCAGCCAAGATACGGACAGCCTAAGGCGCAATCAGCCCCAGCATTTT
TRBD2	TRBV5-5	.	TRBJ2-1	CASSLSGTSGALNEQFF	TGTGCCAGCAGCTTGTCCGGGACTAGCGGGGCTCTGAATGAGCAGTTCTTC
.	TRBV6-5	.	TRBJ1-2	CASTASGVGNYGYTF	TGTGCCAGCACCGCCTCAGGGGTTGGTAACTATGGCTACACCTTC
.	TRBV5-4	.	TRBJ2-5	CASSLDAGQETQYF	TGTGCCAGCAGCTTGGATGCGGGACAAGAGACCCAGTACTTC
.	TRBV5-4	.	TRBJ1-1	CASSRGGASTEAFF	TGTGCCAGCAGCCGAGGGGGGGCGAGCACTGAAGCTTTCTTT
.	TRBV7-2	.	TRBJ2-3	CASSPGADTQYF	TGTGCCAGCAGCCCCGGGGCAGATACGCAGTATTTT
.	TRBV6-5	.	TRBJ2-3	CASSRQVTDTQYF	TGTGCCAGCAGTCGACAGGTTACAGATACGCAGTATTTT
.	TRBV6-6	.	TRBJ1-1	CASRIGGTEAFF	TGTGCCAGCAGAATAGGGGGCACTGAAGCTTTCTTT
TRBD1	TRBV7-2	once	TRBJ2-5	CASSLVLQGRWETQYF	TGTGCCAGCAGCTTAGTTTTACAGGGGAGATGGGAGACCCAGTACTTC
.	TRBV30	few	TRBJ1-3	CAWKSRAGAYLSSGNTIYF	TGTGCCTGGAAGTCCCGAGCAGGGGCCTACTTGTCCTCTGGAAACACCATATATTTT
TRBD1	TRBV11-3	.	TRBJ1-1	CASSSSWTGPNTEAFF	TGTGCCAGCAGCTCTAGCTGGACAGGGCCGAACACTGAAGCTTTCTTT
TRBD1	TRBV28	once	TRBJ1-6	CASLPGQRAYNSPLHF	TGTGCCAGTCTCCCGGGACAGAGGGCCTATAATTCACCCCTCCACTTT
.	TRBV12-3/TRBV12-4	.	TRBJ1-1	CASTYSHNTEAFF	TGTGCCAGCACATACTCCCATAACACTGAAGCTTTCTTT
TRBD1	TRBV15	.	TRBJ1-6	CATSPRGRDSPLHF	TGTGCCACCAGCCCCAGGGGGCGCGATTCACCCCTCCACTTT
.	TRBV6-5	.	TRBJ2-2	CASSRDGAGELFF	TGTGCCAGCAGCCGGGATGGCGCCGGGGAGCTGTTTTTT
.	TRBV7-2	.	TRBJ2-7	CASSLARQNYEQYF	TGTGCCAGCAGCTTAGCGAGGCAGAACTACGAGCAGTACTTC
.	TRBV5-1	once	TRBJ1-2	CASSLVVRGTNYGYTF	TGCGCCAGCAGCTTGGTCGTCAGGGGTACGAACTATGGCTACACCTTC
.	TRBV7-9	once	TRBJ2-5	CASSLVRWRPSLQETQYF	TGTGCCAGCAGCTTAGTCCGTTGGCGGCCCTCATTACAAGAGACCCAGTACTTC
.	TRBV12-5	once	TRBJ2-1	CASGRTGKYNEQFF	TGTGCTAGTGGTCGGACTGGAAAATACAATGAGCAGTTCTTC
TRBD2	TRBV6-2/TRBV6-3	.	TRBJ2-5	CASSSGLAGSLETQYF	TGTGCCAGCAGCAGCGGACTAGCGGGGAGTTTGGAGACCCAGTACTTC
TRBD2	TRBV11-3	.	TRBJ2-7	CASSSGLAGPYEQYF	TGTGCCAGCAGCTCGGGACTAGCGGGCCCCTACGAGCAGTACTTC
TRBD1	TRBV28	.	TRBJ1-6	CASTTGGGSPLHF	TGTGCCAGCACGACAGGGGGAGGATCACCCCTCCACTTT
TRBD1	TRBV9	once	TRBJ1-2	CASSERGQSRANYGYTF	TGTGCCAGCAGCGAGAGGGGACAGTCTCGAGCTAACTATGGCTACACCTTC
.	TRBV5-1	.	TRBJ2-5	CASSPLVGSQETQYF	TGCGCCAGCAGCCCCCTCGTGGGCAGCCAAGAGACCCAGTACTTC
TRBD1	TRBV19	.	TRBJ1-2	CASRDRTGGYTF	TGTGCCAGTAGGGACCGGACAGGTGGCTACACCTTC
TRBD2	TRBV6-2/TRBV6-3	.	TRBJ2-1	CASSTPYGGGGLNEQFF	TGTGCCAGCAGTACCCCCTATGGCGGGGGGGGCTTGAATGAGCAGTTCTTC
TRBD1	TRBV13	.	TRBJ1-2	CASSRGRPYGYTF	TGTGCCAGCAGCAGGGGGCGCCCCTATGGCTACACCTTC
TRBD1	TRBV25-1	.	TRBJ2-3	CASSTPDRGPADTQYF	TGTGCCAGCAGTACCCCGGACAGGGGGCCAGCAGATACGCAGTATTTT
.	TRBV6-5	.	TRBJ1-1	CASSWVTGNTEAFF	TGTGCCAGCAGTTGGGTGACAGGGAACACTGAAGCTTTCTTT
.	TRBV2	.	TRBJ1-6	CASSTGYSPLHF	TGTGCCAGCTCTACGGGTTATTCACCCCTCCACTTT
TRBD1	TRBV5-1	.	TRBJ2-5	CASSATGTGRKTQYF	TGCGCCAGCAGCGCTACCGGGACAGGGAGAAAGACCCAGTACTTC
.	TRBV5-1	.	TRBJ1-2	CASSWSGGDGYTF	TGCGCCAGCAGCTGGAGTGGGGGCGATGGCTACACCTTC
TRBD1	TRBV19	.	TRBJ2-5	CASSIRAQILDRGLETQYF	TGTGCCAGTAGTATACGGGCCCAAATTCTCGACAGGGGGTTAGAGACCCAGTACTTC